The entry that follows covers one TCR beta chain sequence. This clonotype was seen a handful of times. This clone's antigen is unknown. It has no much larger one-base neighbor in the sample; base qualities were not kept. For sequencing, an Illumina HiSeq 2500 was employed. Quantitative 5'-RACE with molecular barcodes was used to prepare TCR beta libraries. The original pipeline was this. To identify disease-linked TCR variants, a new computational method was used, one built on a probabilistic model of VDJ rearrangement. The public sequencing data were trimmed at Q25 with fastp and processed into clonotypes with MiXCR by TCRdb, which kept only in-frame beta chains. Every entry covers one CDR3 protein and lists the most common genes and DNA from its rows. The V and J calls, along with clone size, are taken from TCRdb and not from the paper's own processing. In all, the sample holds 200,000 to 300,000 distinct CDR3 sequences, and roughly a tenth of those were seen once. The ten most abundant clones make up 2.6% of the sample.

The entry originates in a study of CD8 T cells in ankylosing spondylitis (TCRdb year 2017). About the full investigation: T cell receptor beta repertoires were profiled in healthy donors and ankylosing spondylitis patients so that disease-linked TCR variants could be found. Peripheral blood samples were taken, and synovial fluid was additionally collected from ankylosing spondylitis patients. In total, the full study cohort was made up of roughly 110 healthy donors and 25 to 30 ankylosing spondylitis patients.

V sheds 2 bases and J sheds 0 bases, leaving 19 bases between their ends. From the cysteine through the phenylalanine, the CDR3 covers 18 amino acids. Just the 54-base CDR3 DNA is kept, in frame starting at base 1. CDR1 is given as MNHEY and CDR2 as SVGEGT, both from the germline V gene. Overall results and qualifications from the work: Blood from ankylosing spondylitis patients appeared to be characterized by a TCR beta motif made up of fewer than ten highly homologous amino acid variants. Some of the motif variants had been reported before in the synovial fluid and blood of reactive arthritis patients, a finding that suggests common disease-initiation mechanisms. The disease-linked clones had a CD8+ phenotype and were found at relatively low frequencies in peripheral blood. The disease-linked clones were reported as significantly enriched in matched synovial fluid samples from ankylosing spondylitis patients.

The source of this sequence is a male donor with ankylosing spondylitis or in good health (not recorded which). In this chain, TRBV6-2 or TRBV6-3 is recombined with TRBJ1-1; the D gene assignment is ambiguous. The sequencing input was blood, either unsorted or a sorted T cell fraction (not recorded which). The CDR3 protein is CASSYPEHTTGMNTEAFF. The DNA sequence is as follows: TGTGCCAGCAGTTACCCAGAACACACGACCGGTATGAACACTGAAGCTTTCTTT.